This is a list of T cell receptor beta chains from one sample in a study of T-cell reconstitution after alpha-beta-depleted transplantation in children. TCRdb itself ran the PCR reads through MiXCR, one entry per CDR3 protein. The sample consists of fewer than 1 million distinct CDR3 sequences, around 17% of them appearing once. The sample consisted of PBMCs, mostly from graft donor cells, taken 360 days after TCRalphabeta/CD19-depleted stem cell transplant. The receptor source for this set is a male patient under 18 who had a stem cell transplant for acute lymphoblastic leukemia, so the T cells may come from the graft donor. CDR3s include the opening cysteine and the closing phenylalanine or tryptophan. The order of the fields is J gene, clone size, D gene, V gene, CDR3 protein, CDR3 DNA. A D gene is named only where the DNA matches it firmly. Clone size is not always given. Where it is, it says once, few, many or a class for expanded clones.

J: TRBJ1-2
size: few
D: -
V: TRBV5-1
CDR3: CASSLVSGSPPGYTF
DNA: TGCGCCAGCAGCTTGGTGTCGGGGAGCCCTCCGGGCTACACCTTC

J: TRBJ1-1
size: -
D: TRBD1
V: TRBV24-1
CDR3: CATTRQGSDTEAFF
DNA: TGTGCCACCACTAGACAGGGAAGCGACACTGAAGCTTTCTTT

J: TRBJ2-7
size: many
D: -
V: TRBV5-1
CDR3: CASRPDNYEQYF
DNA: TGCGCCAGCAGACCTGACAACTACGAGCAGTACTTC

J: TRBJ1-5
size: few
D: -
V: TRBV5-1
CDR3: CASSWDGYSNQPQHF
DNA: TGCGCCAGCAGCTGGGACGGCTATAGCAATCAGCCCCAGCATTTT

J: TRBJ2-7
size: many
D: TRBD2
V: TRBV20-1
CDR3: CSARGLALSYEQYF
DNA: TGCAGTGCTAGAGGACTAGCGTTATCCTACGAGCAGTACTTC

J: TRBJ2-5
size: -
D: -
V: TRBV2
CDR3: CASSSHSGGETQYF
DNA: TGTGCCAGCAGTTCCCATTCCGGGGGAGAGACCCAGTACTTC

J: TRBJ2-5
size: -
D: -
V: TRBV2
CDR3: CASRPGAIQETQYF
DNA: TGTGCCAGCAGGCCTGGAGCAATCCAAGAGACCCAGTACTTC

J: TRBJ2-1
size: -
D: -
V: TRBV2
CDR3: CASRMPPREYRNNEQFF
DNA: TGTGCCAGCAGGATGCCCCCCCGGGAGTATAGAAACAATGAGCAGTTCTTC

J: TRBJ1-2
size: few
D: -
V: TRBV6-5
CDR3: CASSYYRLYGYTF
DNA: TGTGCCAGCAGTTACTACCGACTCTATGGCTACACCTTC

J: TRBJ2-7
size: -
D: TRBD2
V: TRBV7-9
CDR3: CASSLVGAGRSYEQYF
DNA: TGTGCCAGCAGCTTGGTGGGAGCGGGAAGGTCCTACGAGCAGTACTTC

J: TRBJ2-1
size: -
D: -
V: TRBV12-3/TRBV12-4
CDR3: CASSLVGGKAARYNEQFF
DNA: TGTGCCAGCAGTTTGGTCGGCGGGAAAGCGGCCCGCTACAATGAGCAGTTCTTC

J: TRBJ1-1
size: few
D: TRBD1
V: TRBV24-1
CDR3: CATVQPHQTGTLMNTEAFF
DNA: TGTGCCACCGTTCAACCTCACCAGACAGGGACCCTCATGAACACTGAAGCTTTCTTT

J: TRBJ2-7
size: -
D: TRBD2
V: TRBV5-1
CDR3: CACSVSGVAYEQYF
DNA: TGCGCCTGCAGCGTTAGCGGGGTGGCCTACGAGCAGTACTTC

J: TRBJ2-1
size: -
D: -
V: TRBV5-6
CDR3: CASSSTDSYYNEQFF
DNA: TGTGCCAGCAGCTCCACCGACAGCTACTACAATGAGCAGTTCTTC

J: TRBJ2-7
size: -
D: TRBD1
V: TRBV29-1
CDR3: CSVSPFLGDRAYEQYF
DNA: TGCAGCGTCTCCCCGTTTCTAGGGGACAGGGCCTACGAGCAGTACTTC

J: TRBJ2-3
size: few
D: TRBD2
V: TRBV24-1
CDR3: CATSDPRTSGTFTDTQYF
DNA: TGTGCCACCAGTGACCCTCGGACTAGCGGGACCTTCACAGATACGCAGTATTTT

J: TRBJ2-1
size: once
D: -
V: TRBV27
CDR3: CASTRLSGSSYNEQFF
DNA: TGTGCCAGCACACGCCTGTCGGGGAGCTCCTACAATGAGCAGTTCTTC

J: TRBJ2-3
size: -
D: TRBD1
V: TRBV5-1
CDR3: CASSFPGGSFGTDTQYF
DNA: TGCGCCAGCAGCTTCCCAGGGGGCTCATTCGGCACAGATACGCAGTATTTT

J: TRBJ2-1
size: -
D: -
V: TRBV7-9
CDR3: CASSPRTIPNEQFF
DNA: TGTGCCAGCAGCCCCCGGACTATTCCCAATGAGCAGTTCTTC

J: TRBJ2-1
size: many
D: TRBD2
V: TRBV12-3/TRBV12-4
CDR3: CASSFGLAGGDNEQFF
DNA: TGTGCCAGCAGTTTCGGACTAGCGGGAGGGGACAATGAGCAGTTCTTC

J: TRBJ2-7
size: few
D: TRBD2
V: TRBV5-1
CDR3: CASSLWASGSREEQYF
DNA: TGCGCCAGCAGCTTGTGGGCTAGCGGGAGCCGAGAAGAGCAGTACTTC

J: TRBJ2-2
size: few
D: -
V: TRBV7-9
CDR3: CASSLYRAGELFF
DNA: TGTGCCAGCAGCTTATACCGAGCCGGGGAGCTGTTTTTT

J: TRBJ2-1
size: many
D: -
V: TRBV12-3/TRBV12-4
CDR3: CASSLKLAAYNEQFF
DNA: TGTGCCAGCAGTCTAAAACTAGCAGCTTACAATGAGCAGTTCTTC

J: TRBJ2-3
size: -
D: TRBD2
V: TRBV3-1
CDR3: CASSQGGGLAGRDTQYF
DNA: TGTGCCAGCAGCCAAGGAGGAGGACTAGCCGGCCGAGATACGCAGTATTTT

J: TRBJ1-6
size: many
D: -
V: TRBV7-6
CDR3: CASSLEKGDSPLHF
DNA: TGTGCCAGCAGCTTAGAGAAGGGGGACTCACCCCTCCACTTT

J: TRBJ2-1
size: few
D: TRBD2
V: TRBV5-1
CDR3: CASSGPTGLVYNEQFF
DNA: TGCGCCAGCAGCGGACCCACGGGACTAGTATACAATGAGCAGTTCTTC

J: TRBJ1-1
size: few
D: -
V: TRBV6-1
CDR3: CASRRTRANTEAFF
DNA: TGTGCCAGCAGAAGAACCAGGGCGAACACTGAAGCTTTCTTT

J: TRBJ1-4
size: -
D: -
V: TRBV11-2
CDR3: CASTPYGVQHEKLFF
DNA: TGTGCCAGCACCCCATACGGGGTCCAACATGAAAAACTGTTTTTT

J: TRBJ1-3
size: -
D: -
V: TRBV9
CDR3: CASSVGYPGNTIYF
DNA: TGTGCCAGCAGCGTAGGCTACCCTGGAAACACCATATATTTT

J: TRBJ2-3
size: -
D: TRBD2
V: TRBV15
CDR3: CATSKWAGGWGGTDTQYF
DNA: TGTGCCACCAGCAAGTGGGCGGGAGGCTGGGGTGGCACAGATACGCAGTATTTT

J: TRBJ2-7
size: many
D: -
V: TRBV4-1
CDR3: CASSQEASSLQYF
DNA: TGCGCCAGCAGCCAAGAGGCTAGCAGCCTTCAGTACTTC

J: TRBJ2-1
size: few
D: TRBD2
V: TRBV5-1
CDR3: CASSLAREGLYEQFF
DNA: TGCGCCAGCAGCTTGGCGCGGGAGGGCCTCTATGAGCAGTTCTTC

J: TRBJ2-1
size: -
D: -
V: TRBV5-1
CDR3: CASRYGRDYNEQFF
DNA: TGCGCCAGCAGATACGGGAGAGATTACAATGAGCAGTTCTTC